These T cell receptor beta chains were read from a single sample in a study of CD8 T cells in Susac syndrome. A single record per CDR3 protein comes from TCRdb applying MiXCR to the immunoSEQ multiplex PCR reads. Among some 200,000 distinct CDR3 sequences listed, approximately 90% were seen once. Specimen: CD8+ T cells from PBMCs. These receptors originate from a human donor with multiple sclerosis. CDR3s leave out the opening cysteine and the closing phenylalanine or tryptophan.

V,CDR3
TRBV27,ASLPFGNTEAF
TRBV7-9,ASSPGTGGYGYT
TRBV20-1,SARDLTSGNYNEQF
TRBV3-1,ASSQDLGGVETQY
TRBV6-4,ASPIPGTGEDAGELF
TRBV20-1,SASRKRTTYNEQF
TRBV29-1,SVELQGRRGTEAF
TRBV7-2,ASRTAGGGSVNQPQH
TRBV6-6,ASSYSLVDEQY
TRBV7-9,ASHATGMNTEAF
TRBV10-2,AIRDTMNTEAF
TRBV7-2,ASTLIPREYFYEQY
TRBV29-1,SVEDQTAWPYGYT
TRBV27,ASSSAGGGMGSSTDTQY
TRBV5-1,ASSMTGLRSTEAF
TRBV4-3,ASSQAADREVLNTEAF
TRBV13,ASRATKSGGPTGELF
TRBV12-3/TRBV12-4,ASSSGVTEAF
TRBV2,ASLGEGMSNQPQH
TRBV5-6,ASSLGVPYEQY
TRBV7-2,ASSRPLETQY
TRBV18,ASSPVESHEQF
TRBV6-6,ASSYSPGQNTGELF
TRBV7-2,ASSLPSGVYNEQF
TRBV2,ASSVPVIAGETQY
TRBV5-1,ASSSFQSRNTEAF
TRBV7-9,ASSDGILYEQY
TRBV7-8,ASSPFSGRVPTNEKLF
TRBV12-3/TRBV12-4,ASTALASGSFLGYEQY
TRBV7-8,ASSDQGFNYGYT
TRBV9,ASSVGTGQGAGSNQPQH
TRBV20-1,SARGTNSGRDTQY
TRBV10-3,AISELDGSSNTGELF
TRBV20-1,SATGEGYT
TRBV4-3,ASSLGQLPDTQY
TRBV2,ASSERYEQY
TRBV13,ASSLGRGATGEQY
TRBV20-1,SPLPLGTGAYEQY
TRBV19,ASSTEWTGRTNEQY
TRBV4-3,ASSQGGNSNQPQH
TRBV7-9,ASSQGSEQY
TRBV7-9,ASSQLVGTRETQY
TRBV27,ASSLSARGPYEQY
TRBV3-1,ASSPQGRSYNEQF
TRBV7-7,ASSPKYAAGYNEQF
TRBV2,ASSEGLREMTDTQY
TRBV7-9,ASSSGPFNEQF
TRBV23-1,ASSQPLTHKGFQGNLEQY
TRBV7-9,ASSQRGYYGYT
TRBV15,ATSSPAGGTHEQY
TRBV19,ASSIRVKQPQH